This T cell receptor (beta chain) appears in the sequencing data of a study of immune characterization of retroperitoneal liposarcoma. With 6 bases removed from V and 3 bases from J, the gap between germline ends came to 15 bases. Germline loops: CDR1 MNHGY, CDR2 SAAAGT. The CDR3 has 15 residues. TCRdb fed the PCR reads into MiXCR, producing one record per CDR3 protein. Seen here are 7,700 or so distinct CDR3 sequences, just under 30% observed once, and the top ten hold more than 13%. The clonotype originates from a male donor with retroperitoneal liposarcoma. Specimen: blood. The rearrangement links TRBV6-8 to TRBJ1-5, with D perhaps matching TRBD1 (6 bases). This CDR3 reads CASRDSNRANQPQHF. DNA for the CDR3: TGTGCCAGCAGAGACAGTAACAGGGCCAATCAGCCCCAGCATTTT.